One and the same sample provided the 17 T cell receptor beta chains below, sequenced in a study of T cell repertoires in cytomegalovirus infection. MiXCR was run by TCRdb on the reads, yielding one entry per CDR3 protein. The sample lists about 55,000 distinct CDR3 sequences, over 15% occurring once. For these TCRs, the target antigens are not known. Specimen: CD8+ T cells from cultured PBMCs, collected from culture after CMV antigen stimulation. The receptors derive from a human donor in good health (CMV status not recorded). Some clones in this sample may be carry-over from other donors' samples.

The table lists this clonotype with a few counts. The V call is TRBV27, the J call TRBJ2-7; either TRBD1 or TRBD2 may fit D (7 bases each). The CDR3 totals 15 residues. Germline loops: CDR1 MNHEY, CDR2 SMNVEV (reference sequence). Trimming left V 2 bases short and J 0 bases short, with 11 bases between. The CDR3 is CASSLSGTASYEQYF. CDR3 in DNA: TGTGCCAGCAGTTTAAGCGGGACAGCCTCCTACGAGCAGTACTTC.

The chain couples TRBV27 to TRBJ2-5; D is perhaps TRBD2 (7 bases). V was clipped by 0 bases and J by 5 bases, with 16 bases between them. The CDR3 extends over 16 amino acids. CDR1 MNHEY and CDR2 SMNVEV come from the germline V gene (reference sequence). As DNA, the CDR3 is TGTGCCAGCAGTTTATCAGACCGGGGGGCTCGTGAGACCCAGTACTTC. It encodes CASSLSDRGARETQYF.

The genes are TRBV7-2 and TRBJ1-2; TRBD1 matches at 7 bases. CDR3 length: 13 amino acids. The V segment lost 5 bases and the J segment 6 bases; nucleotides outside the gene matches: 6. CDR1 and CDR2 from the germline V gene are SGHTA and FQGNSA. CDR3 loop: CASSPGQLDGYTF. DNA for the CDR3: TGTGCCAGCAGCCCGGGACAGTTGGATGGCTACACCTTC. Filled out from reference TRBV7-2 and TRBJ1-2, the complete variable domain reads GAGVSQSPSNKVTEKGKDVELRCDPISGHTALYWYRQSLGQGLEFLIYFQGNSAPDKSGLPSDRFSAERTGGSVSTLTIQRTQQEDSAVYLCASSPGQLDGYTFGSGTRLTVV.

CDR3 DNA sequence: TGTGCCAGCAGCTTTGGGGCTGAAGCTTTCTTT. Translating it yields CASSFGAEAFF. The chain is built from TRBV7-9 and TRBJ1-1; D gene ambiguous. This CDR3 has 11 amino acids. Germline assignment: CDR1 SEHNR and CDR2 FQNEAQ (reference sequence). V was cut by 3 bases and J by 6 bases, with 5 bases left in between.

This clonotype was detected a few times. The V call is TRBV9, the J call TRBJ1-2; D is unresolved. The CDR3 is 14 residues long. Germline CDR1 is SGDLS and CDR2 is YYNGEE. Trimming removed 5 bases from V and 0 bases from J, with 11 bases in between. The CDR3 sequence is CASRDGHPNYGYTF. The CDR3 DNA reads TGTGCCAGCAGAGACGGCCACCCTAACTATGGCTACACCTTC.

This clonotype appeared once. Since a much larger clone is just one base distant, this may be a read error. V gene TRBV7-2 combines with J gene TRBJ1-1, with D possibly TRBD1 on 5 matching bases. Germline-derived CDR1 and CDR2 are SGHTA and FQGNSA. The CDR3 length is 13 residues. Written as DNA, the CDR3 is TGTGCCATCAGCTTGACGGGGGTGAGGGAAGCTTTCTTT. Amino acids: CAISLTGVREAFF.

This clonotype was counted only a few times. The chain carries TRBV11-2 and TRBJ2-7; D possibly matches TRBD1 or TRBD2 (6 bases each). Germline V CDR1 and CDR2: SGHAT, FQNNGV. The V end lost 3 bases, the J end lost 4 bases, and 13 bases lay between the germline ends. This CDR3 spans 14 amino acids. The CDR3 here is CASSLRGGRYEQYF. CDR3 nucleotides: TGTGCCAGCAGCTTGCGAGGGGGGCGGTACGAGCAGTACTTC.

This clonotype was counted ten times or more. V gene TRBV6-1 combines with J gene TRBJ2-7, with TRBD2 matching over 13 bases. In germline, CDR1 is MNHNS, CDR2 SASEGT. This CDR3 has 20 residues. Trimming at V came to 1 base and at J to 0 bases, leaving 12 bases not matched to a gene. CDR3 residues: CASSEEHWGLAGKSSYEQYF. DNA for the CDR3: TGTGCCAGCAGTGAAGAACATTGGGGACTAGCGGGAAAGAGCTCCTACGAGCAGTACTTC.

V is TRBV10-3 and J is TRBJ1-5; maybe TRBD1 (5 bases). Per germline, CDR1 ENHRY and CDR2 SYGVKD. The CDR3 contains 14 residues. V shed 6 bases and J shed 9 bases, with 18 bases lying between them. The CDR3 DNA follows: TGTGCCATCAGGCCGGACGGGGGTCAAAGGCCCCAGCATTTT. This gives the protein CAIRPDGGQRPQHF.

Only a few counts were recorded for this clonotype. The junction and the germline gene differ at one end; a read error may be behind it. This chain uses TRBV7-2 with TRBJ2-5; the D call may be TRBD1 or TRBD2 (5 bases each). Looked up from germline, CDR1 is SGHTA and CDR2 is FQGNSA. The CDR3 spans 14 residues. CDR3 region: CASSHPGREEIQYF. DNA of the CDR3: TGTGCCAGCAGCCACCCGGGACGGGAAGAGATCCAGTACTTC.

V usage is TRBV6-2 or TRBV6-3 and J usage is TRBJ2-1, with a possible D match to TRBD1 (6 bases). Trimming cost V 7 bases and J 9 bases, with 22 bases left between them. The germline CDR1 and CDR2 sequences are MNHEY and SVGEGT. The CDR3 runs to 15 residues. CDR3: CASIQPTGDLREQFF. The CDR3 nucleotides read TGTGCCAGCATACAACCGACAGGCGATCTCCGTGAGCAGTTCTTC.

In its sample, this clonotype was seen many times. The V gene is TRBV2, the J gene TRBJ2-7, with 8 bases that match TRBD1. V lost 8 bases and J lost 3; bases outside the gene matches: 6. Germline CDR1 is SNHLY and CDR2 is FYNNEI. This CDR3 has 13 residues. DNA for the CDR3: TGTGCCAGCCAAGGCAGGGGGCTCTACGAGCAGTACTTC. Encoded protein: CASQGRGLYEQYF.

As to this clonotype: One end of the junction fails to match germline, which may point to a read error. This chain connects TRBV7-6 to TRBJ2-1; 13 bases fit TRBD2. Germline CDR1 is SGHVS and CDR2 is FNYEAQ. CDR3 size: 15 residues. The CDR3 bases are TGTGCCAGCAGCTTGGGACTAGCGGGAAGCTATGACCAGTTCTTC. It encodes CASSLGLAGSYDQFF.

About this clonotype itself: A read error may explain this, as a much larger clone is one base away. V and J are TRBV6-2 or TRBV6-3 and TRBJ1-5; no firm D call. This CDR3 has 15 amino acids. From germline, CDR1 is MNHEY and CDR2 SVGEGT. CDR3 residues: CARSYQAYSNQPQHF. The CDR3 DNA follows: TGTGCCCGCAGTTACCAGGCCTATAGCAATCAGCCCCAGCATTTT.

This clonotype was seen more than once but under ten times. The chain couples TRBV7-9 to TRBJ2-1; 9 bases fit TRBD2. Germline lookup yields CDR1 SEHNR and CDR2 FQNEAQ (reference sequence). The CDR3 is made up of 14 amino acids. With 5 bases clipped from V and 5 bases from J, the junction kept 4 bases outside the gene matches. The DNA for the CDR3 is TGTGCCAGCAGCCCTAGCGGGATTGACAATGAGCAGTTCTTC. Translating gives CASSPSGIDNEQFF.

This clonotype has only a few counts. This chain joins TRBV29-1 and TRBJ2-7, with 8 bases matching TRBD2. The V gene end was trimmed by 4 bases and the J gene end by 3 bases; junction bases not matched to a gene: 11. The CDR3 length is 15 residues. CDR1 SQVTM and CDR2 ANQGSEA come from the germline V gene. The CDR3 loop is CSVGRDSGAYYEQYF. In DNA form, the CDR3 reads TGCAGCGTTGGCCGGGATAGCGGGGCTTACTACGAGCAGTACTTC.

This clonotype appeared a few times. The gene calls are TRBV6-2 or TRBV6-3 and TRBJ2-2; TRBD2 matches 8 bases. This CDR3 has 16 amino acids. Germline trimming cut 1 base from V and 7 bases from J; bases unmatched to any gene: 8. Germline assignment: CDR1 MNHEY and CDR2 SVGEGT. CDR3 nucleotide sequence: TGTGCCAGCAGTTACTTGGGGACTAGAAGTATCGGGGAGCTGTTTTTT. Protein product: CASSYLGTRSIGELFF.